These 4 T cell receptor beta chains share one sample of origin, sequenced in a study of Ad26.COV2.S vaccination and SARS-CoV-2 variants (dated by TCRdb to the early 2020s). Sample treatment or condition, as interpreted from the label and publication: about 20 received Ad26.COV2.S at low or high dose, single or two shots; several received placebo; per-sample allocation not given. For vaccine and placebo recipients, repertoires were sequenced using samples collected on day 63 after the first injection. Preparation of the library involved the immunoSEQ multiplex PCR assay. The clones in this table, taken by TCRdb from immuneACCESS, are in-frame only. Not every clone is retained; where verified, under half of the shortfall comes from an unresolved V gene, and the cause of the rest is unknown. This sample holds 300,000 to 500,000 clones; around nine tenths were observed only once. The top ten clonotypes cover 3.5% of the sample.

The material sequenced was peripheral blood, taken in a trial of Ad26.COV2.S vaccine versus placebo. The receptors come from a person between 18 and 65 years old who received the Ad26.COV2.S COVID-19 vaccine or a placebo.

The chain carries TRBV5-1 and TRBJ2-7; TRBD1 matches 10 bases. Germline values: CDR1 SGHRS, CDR2 YFSETQ. J was trimmed by 4 bases and V by 4 bases; bases with no gene match: 14. The CDR3 is made up of 17 amino acids. CDR3 nucleotides: TGCGCCAGCAGCCCCGGGGGGGGACAGGGGATACCATACGAGCAGTACTTC. This encodes CASSPGGGQGIPYEQYF.

The chain employs TRBV5-1 and TRBJ1-4; unclear D gene. V was shortened by 2 bases and J by 3 bases, with 8 bases between the two germline ends. Germline V gives CDR1 SGHRS, CDR2 YFSETQ. This CDR3 region has 14 residues. Here the CDR3 reads CASSFTYSNEKLFF. DNA of the CDR3: TGCGCCAGCAGCTTCACGTATTCTAATGAAAAACTGTTTTTT.

The chain carries TRBV5-5 and TRBJ1-1; possible D gene TRBD1, 6 bases. The CDR3 is 14 amino acids. Per germline, CDR1 SGHKS and CDR2 YYEKEE (reference sequence). Trimming shortened V by 4 bases and J by 5 bases, and 15 bases separated the two germline ends. The CDR3 sequence is CASSILQGDTEAFF. As DNA, the CDR3 is TGTGCCAGCAGCATTTTACAGGGTGATACTGAAGCTTTCTTT.

The chain recombines TRBV28 with TRBJ1-2, with 7 positions matching TRBD1. The V gene's germline CDR1 is MDHEN and CDR2 SYDVKM. This CDR3 contains 18 residues. The junction had 17 bases not matched to a gene; V was cut back by 5 bases and J by 2 bases. This chain's CDR3 is CASSRDPGTAAFNYGYTF. DNA for the CDR3: TGTGCCAGCAGTCGAGACCCCGGGACAGCCGCGTTCAACTATGGCTACACCTTC.